The TCR beta chain under discussion was sequenced for a study of cytomegalovirus exposure and HLA in healthy donors. The ends were cut back, 5 bases at V and 0 bases at J, with 8 bases in the middle. Germline V gives CDR1 SGHVS, CDR2 FNYEAQ. The CDR3 contains 14 residues. Details on this clone: The antigen is unknown.

PCR was performed using 60 Vbeta and 13 Jbeta primers. Here immunoSEQ multiplex PCR was the method, and the copy in TCRdb shows in-frame clones only, minus some. The table has about 100,000 clones, 70% to 80% seen once; the top ten hold about 3%. General observations from the study: With high specificity and sensitivity, the classifier reportedly diagnosed cytomegalovirus status.

Source material: PBMCs. The V gene is TRBV7-6, the J gene TRBJ1-3; D unresolved. The receptor comes from a middle-aged woman in good health and CMV-seronegative. In DNA form, the CDR3 reads TGTGCCAGCAGCCTGTACAGCTCTGGAAACACCATATATTTT. Amino acids: CASSLYSSGNTIYF.